Following are 28 T cell receptor beta chains from one sample sequenced in a study of T cell responses to AZD1222 COVID-19 vaccine listed by TCRdb under 2021. The library was built by means of the immunoSEQ multiplex PCR assay. TCRdb took this table from immuneACCESS and kept in-frame rearrangements with V and J called. Such tables lack part of the clones; where checked against another copy, unresolved V genes explain under half of the gap, and the rest is unexplained. This sample has over 100,000 clones in its table, and around 87% of those were observed once. Roughly 4.4% of the sample comes from the top ten. The label giving this sample's time point can be read as: about 28 days (+/-7) after the second vaccine dose. Material: peripheral blood, obtained 28 days after the second AZD1222 dose. Receptors were obtained from an adult who received the AZD1222 COVID-19 vaccine.

J is TRBJ1-1 and V is TRBV27, with unresolved D. V dropped 6 bases and J dropped 2 bases, with 7 bases sitting between them. CDR3 length: 12 residues. In germline, CDR1 is MNHEY, CDR2 SMNVEV (reference sequence). The CDR3 region is CASRRSNTEAFF. DNA for the CDR3: TGTGCCAGCAGGCGGAGTAACACTGAAGCTTTCTTT.

The table lists this clone with a few counts. This rearrangement joins TRBV14 to TRBJ2-1, with D perhaps TRBD2 (7 bases). Germline V lookup: CDR1 SGHDN, CDR2 FVKESK. The CDR3 loop spans 15 amino acids. V was cut by 4 bases and J by 6 bases, with 16 bases left in between. CDR3 loop: CASSPTRGAANEQFF. CDR3 DNA: TGTGCCAGCAGCCCGACTCGGGGGGCCGCCAATGAGCAGTTCTTC.

This sequence joins TRBV9 and TRBJ2-7; TRBD2 agrees at 11 bases. Germline CDR1 SGDLS, CDR2 YYNGEE. Unmatched junction bases numbered 3, after V lost 7 bases and J lost 3 bases. The CDR3 is made up of 13 amino acids. The CDR3 nucleotides are TGTGCCAGCGCCGGGACTAGCGGCTACGAGCAGTACTTC. As protein: CASAGTSGYEQYF.

The chain combines TRBV18 with TRBJ1-2; D not resolved. The CDR3 sequence is 15 residues long. Germline V gives CDR1 KGHSH, CDR2 LQKENI. V dropped 4 bases and J dropped 7 bases, with 19 bases sitting between them. The CDR3 sequence is CASSRAAPVEGGYTF. The CDR3 DNA is TGTGCCAGCTCACGAGCAGCTCCGGTGGAGGGTGGCTACACCTTC.

In its sample, this clone ranks as medium-sized. The gene calls are TRBV7-9 and TRBJ1-3, with D uncertain. Trimming cost V 5 bases and J 4 bases, with 15 bases left between them. CDR3 length equals 15 residues. The germline V gene has CDR1 SEHNR and CDR2 FQNEAQ (reference sequence). The CDR3 bases are TGTGCCAGCAGCGATCCCGGGGTCGGGGGAAACACCATATATTTT. Amino acid sequence: CASSDPGVGGNTIYF.

V is TRBV5-4 and J is TRBJ2-5; TRBD1 matches at 7 bases. Germline V gene lookup returns CDR1 SGHNT and CDR2 YYREEE (reference sequence). V lost 3 bases, J lost 5 bases, and 7 bases stayed unmatched. CDR3 size: 14 residues. The CDR3 nucleotides are TGTGCCAGCAGCTCTGACAGGGAGAGGGAGACCCAGTACTTC. Translation gives CASSSDRERETQYF.

The chain couples TRBV6-5 to TRBJ2-1; D not resolved. Germline CDR1 and CDR2: MNHEY and SVGAGI. V lost 2 bases and J lost 9, with 11 bases in between. The CDR3 spans 13 residues. Written as DNA, the CDR3 is TGTGCCAGCAGTTACGGGTCAGCTTCTGAGCAGTTCTTC. It yields the protein CASSYGSASEQFF.

This clone was observed once. The gene calls are TRBV7-2 and TRBJ2-3, with 8 bases lining up with TRBD2. Germline CDR1 is SGHTA and CDR2 is FQGNSA. Trimming at V came to 5 bases and at J to 5 bases, leaving 6 bases not matched to a gene. The CDR3 is 14 amino acids. The DNA of the CDR3 is TGTGCCAGCAGCGTCGGGGGGGCCTTAGATACGCAGTATTTT. Its translation: CASSVGGALDTQYF.

This chain connects TRBV4-1 to TRBJ1-3; D unclear. This CDR3 is built from 15 residues. Trimming removed 4 bases at V and 8 bases at J, with 18 bases between. CDR1 MGHRA and CDR2 YSYEKL come from the germline V gene. In nucleotides, the CDR3 is TGCGCCAGCAGCCTCGGCAGTGGCTCCGCAGACACCATATATTTT. Translated: CASSLGSGSADTIYF.

CDR3 sequence: CASSFLQRGRTGELFF. CDR3 sequence (DNA): TGTGCCAGCAGCTTTCTGCAGAGGGGGCGCACCGGGGAGCTGTTTTTT. The chain uses TRBV7-8 and TRBJ2-2; 7 nucleotides line up with TRBD1. The V gene's germline CDR1 is SGHVS and CDR2 FQNEAQ. J was trimmed by 4 bases and V by 3 bases; bases with no gene match: 8. The CDR3 has 16 residues.

The chain recombines TRBV10-3 with TRBJ1-1, with D possibly matching TRBD1 (6 bases). The germline gives CDR1 ENHRY, CDR2 SYGVKD. V dropped 0 bases and J dropped 3 bases, with 14 bases sitting between them. The CDR3 covers 16 residues. In DNA form, the CDR3 reads TGTGCCATCAGTGAGTCCTCTTCAGGGGTGTACACTGAAGCTTTCTTT. Its protein is CAISESSSGVYTEAFF.

The rearrangement links TRBV25-1 to TRBJ1-1; D ambiguous. The V gene's germline CDR1 is MGHDK and CDR2 SYGVNS. The CDR3 spans 16 residues. V lost 6 bases, J lost 3 bases, and 20 bases lay in between. The CDR3 spells CASRGVRGPQDTEAFF. CDR3 coding DNA: TGTGCCAGCAGGGGTGTACGCGGGCCCCAGGACACTGAAGCTTTCTTT.

The chain carries TRBV27 and TRBJ2-5, with TRBD1 matching over 9 bases. Germline V gives CDR1 MNHEY, CDR2 SMNVEV (reference sequence). V lost 10 bases, J lost 5 bases, and 11 bases stayed unmatched. The CDR3 is 14 amino acids. The CDR3 DNA is TGTGCCACTCAGGCAACAGGGGGCTATGAGACCCAGTACTTC. Translated: CATQATGGYETQYF.

V usage is TRBV6-2 or TRBV6-3 and J usage is TRBJ1-1; D not resolved. With 6 bases removed from V and 7 bases from J, the gap between germline ends came to 12 bases. Germline CDR1 and CDR2: MNHEY and SVGEGT. The CDR3 has 12 residues. The CDR3 reads CASSLGENEAFF. CDR3 DNA: TGTGCCAGCAGCCTCGGAGAGAATGAAGCTTTCTTT.

CDR3 residues: CASRLGLATYEQYF. CDR3 bases: TGTGCCAGCAGACTGGGACTGGCTACCTACGAGCAGTACTTC. V gene TRBV6-6 combines with J gene TRBJ2-7; tentatively, D is TRBD2 (6 bases). Trimming left V 6 bases short and J 2 bases short, with 14 bases between. CDR3 length: 14 residues. In germline, CDR1 is MNHNY, CDR2 SVGAGI (reference sequence).

The genes are TRBV5-1 and TRBJ2-3, with TRBD1 matching over 9 bases. Germline V gene lookup returns CDR1 SGHRS and CDR2 YFSETQ. This CDR3 spans 16 amino acids. J gave up 3 bases and V 4 bases, and 9 bases lay outside the gene matches. The CDR3 DNA is TGCGCCAGCAGCCAGGGCAGGGACAGGGCAACAGATACGCAGTATTTT. This codes for CASSQGRDRATDTQYF.

The V gene is TRBV7-9, the J gene TRBJ2-5; D gene uncertain. The V and J ends lost 7 bases and 12 bases respectively, with 6 bases between them. Germline CDR1 is SEHNR and CDR2 is FQNEAQ (reference sequence). This CDR3 has 8 amino acids. The CDR3: CASTCEYF. The CDR3 nucleotides read TGTGCCAGCACTTGTGAGTACTTC.

The chain links TRBV5-5 to TRBJ1-5, with D possibly being TRBD1 (5 bases). CDR3 length: 14 amino acids. V was shortened by 3 bases and J by 7 bases, with 14 bases between the two germline ends. Germline loops: CDR1 SGHKS, CDR2 YYEKEE (reference sequence). The CDR3 DNA follows: TGTGCCAGCAGCTCGGGGGTGGGGCGGCAGCCCCAGCATTTT. Amino acid sequence: CASSSGVGRQPQHF. Full variable domain (missing parts from reference TRBV5-5 and TRBJ1-5): DAGVTQSPTHLIKTRGQQVTLRCSPISGHKSVSWYQQVLGQGPQFIFQYYEKEERGRGNFPDRFSARQFPNYSSELNVNALLLGDSALYLCASSSGVGRQPQHFGDGTRLSIL.

A few counts support this clone. The chain recombines TRBV3-1 (or the pseudogene TRBV3-2) with TRBJ2-2; 10 nucleotides line up with TRBD1. Germline V gene lookup returns CDR1 LGHDT and CDR2 YNNKEL (reference sequence). The CDR3 loop spans 16 amino acids. The J segment lost 6 bases and the V segment lost 3 bases, leaving 7 bases of the junction unmatched. DNA for the CDR3: TGTGCCAGCAGCCAGCGCGACAGGGGGCGAGCCGGGGAGCTGTTTTTT. Amino acids: CASSQRDRGRAGELFF.

Notes on this clone: Other DNA variants within this sample encode the same CDR3. The chain has TRBV7-2 and TRBJ1-5; D is unclear. Looked up from germline, CDR1 is SGHTA and CDR2 is FQGNSA. The V and J ends lost 2 bases and 2 bases respectively, with 4 bases between them. The CDR3 loop spans 13 amino acids. The CDR3 here is CASSLRGNQPQHF. CDR3 in DNA: TGTGCCAGCAGCTTACGTGGCAATCAGCCCCAGCATTTT.

J is TRBJ2-1 and V is TRBV27; 10 bases agree with TRBD2. Looked up from germline, CDR1 is MNHEY and CDR2 is SMNVEV (reference sequence). The junction had 0 bases not matched to a gene; V was cut back by 6 bases and J by 7 bases. This CDR3 is 12 amino acids long. CDR3 residues: CASRGLANEQFF. The CDR3 region has the DNA TGTGCCAGCAGGGGACTAGCGAATGAGCAGTTCTTC.

This chain connects TRBV7-2 to TRBJ2-1; 8 bases line up with TRBD2. Germline trimming cut 1 base from V and 7 bases from J; bases unmatched to any gene: 6. The CDR3 has 15 amino acids. From germline, CDR1 is SGHTA and CDR2 FQGNSA. CDR3 residues: CASSLVAGRGNEQFF. The CDR3 DNA reads as TGTGCCAGCAGCTTAGTTGCCGGGAGGGGTAATGAGCAGTTCTTC.

This chain links TRBV9 with TRBJ2-2; 13 bases align to TRBD2. The germline V gene has CDR1 SGDLS and CDR2 YYNGEE. Trimming took 0 bases from V and 5 from J; bases not matched to a gene: 4. The CDR3 loop spans 17 amino acids. This chain's CDR3 is CASSVAPGLAGTGELFF. CDR3 DNA sequence: TGTGCCAGCAGCGTAGCACCGGGACTAGCGGGGACCGGGGAGCTGTTTTTT.

This chain links TRBV12-3 or TRBV12-4 with TRBJ1-1; a possible D gene is TRBD1 (5 bases). There are 13 residues in the CDR3. V lost 1 base and J lost 10, with 13 bases in between. The CDR3 DNA sequence: TGTGCCAGCAGTTTAGGGCAGGGTACAGGAGCTTTCTTT. Protein sequence: CASSLGQGTGAFF.

CDR3 coding DNA: TGTGCCAGCAGCTCCGACACCTACTACGAGCAGTACTTC. Translation gives CASSSDTYYEQYF. The V call is TRBV5-6, the J call TRBJ2-7; unclear D gene. The CDR3 totals 13 residues. Germline V lookup: CDR1 SGHDT, CDR2 YYEEEE. V was clipped by 3 bases and J by 3 bases, with 10 bases between them.

This chain connects TRBV19 to TRBJ1-1; D gene ambiguous. There are 14 residues in the CDR3. V lost 1 base and J 5 bases, leaving 11 bases between the germline ends. The germline CDR1 and CDR2 sequences are LNHDA and SQIVND (reference sequence). The CDR3 sequence: CASSIVAAGTEAFF. The CDR3 DNA is TGTGCCAGTAGTATAGTGGCGGCGGGGACTGAAGCTTTCTTT.

The chain carries TRBV5-8 and TRBJ1-5; D gene unclear. V lost 5 bases and J 15 bases, leaving 24 bases between the germline ends. The CDR3 contains 14 residues. CDR1 SGHTS and CDR2 YDEGEE come from the germline V gene. CDR3 residues: CASSMERENLPRHF. CDR3 nucleotide sequence: TGTGCCAGCAGTATGGAACGGGAGAATCTACCTAGGCATTTT.

This chain connects TRBV2 to TRBJ2-5, with 9 bases fitting TRBD1. The CDR3 is 13 residues long. V lost 5 bases and J lost 7; bases outside the gene matches: 5. Germline V gene data show CDR1 as SNHLY and CDR2 as FYNNEI. CDR3: CASSFDRGRTQYF. The CDR3 DNA reads TGTGCCAGCAGTTTTGACAGGGGGAGGACCCAGTACTTC.